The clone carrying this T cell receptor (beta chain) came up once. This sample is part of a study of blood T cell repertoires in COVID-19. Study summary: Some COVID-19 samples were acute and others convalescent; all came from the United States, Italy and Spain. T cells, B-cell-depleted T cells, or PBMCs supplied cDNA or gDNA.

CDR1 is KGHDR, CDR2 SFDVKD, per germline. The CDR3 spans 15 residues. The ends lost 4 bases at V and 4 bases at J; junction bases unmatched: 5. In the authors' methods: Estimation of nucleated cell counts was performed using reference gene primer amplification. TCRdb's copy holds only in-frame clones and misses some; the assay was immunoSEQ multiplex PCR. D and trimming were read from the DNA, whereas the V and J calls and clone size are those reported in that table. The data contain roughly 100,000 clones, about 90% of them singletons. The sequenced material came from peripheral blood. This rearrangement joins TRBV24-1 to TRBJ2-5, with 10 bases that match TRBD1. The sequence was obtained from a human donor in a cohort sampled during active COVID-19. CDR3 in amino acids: CATSDTDRGIETQYF. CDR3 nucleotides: TGTGCCACCAGTGACACGGACAGGGGGATAGAGACCCAGTACTTC.